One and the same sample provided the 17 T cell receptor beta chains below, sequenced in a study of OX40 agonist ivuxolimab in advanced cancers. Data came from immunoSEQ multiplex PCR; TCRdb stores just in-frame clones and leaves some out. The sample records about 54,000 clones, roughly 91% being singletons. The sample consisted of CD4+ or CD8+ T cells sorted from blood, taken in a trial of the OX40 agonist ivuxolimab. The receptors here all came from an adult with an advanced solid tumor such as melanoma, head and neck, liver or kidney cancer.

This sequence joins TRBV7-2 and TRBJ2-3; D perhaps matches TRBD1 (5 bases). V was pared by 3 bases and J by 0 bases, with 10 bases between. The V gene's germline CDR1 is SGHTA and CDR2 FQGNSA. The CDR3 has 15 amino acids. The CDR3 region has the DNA TGTGCCAGCAGCTTCGACAGAACTAGCACAGATACGCAGTATTTT. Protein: CASSFDRTSTDTQYF.

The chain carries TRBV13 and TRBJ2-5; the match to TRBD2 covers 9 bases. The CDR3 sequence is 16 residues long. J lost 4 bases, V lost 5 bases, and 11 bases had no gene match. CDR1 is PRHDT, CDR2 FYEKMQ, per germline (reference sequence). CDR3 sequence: CASSPPSSGRSETQYF. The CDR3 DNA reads TGTGCCAGCAGCCCCCCCAGTAGCGGGAGATCAGAGACCCAGTACTTC.

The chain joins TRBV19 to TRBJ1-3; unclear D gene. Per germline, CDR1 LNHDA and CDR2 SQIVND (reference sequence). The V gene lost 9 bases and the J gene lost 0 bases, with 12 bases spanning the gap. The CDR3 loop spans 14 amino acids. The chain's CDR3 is CASRPGGSGNTIYF. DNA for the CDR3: TGTGCCAGCCGCCCGGGAGGCTCTGGAAACACCATATATTTT.

The CDR3: CASSPDRGGNYEQYF. CDR3 bases: TGCGCCAGCAGCCCCGACAGGGGGGGAAACTACGAGCAGTACTTC. The V and J genes are TRBV10-2 and TRBJ2-7; 9 positions match TRBD1. CDR3 size: 15 residues. Germline V lookup: CDR1 WSHSY, CDR2 SAAADI. Unmatched junction bases numbered 9, after V lost 6 bases and J lost 3 bases.

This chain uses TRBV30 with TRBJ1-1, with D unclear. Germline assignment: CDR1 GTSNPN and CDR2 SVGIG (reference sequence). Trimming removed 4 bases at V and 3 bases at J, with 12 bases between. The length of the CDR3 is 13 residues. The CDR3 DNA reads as TGTGCCTGGAACAGAGGAGAGGACACTGAAGCTTTCTTT. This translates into CAWNRGEDTEAFF.

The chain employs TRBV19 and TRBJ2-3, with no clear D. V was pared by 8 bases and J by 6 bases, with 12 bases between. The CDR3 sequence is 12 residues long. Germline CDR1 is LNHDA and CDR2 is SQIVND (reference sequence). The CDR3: CASSSGWDTQYF. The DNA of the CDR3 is TGTGCCAGTTCATCCGGTTGGGATACGCAGTATTTT. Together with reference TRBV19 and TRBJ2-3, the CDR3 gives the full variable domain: DGGITQSPKYLFRKEGQNVTLSCEQNLNHDAMYWYRQDPGQGLRLIYYSQIVNDFQKGDIAEGYSVSREKKESFPLTVTSAQKNPTAFYLCASSSGWDTQYFGPGTRLTVL.

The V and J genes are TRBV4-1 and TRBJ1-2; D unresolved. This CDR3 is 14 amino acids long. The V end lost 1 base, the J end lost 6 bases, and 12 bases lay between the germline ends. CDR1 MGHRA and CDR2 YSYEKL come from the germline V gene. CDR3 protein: CASSQGWQANGYTF. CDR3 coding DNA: TGCGCCAGCAGCCAAGGATGGCAGGCTAATGGCTACACCTTC.

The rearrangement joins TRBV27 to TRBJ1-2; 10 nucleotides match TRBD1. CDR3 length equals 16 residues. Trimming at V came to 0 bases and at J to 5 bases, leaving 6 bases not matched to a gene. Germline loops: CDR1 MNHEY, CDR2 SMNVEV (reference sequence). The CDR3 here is CASSLSVGQGQYGYTF. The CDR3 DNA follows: TGTGCCAGCAGTTTATCGGTGGGACAGGGGCAGTATGGCTACACCTTC.

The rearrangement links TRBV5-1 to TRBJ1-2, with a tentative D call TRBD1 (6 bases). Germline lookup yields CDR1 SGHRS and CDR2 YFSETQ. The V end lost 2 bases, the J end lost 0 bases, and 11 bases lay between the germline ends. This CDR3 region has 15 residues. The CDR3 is CASSLGGATNYGYTF. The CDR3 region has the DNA TGCGCCAGCAGCTTAGGGGGAGCTACTAACTATGGCTACACCTTC.

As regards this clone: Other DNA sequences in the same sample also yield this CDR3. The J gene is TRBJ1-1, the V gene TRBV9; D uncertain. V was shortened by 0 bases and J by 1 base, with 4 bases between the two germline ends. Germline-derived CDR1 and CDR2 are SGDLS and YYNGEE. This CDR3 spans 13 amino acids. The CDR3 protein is CASSVEGNTEAFF. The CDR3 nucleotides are TGTGCCAGCAGCGTAGAAGGGAACACTGAAGCTTTCTTT.

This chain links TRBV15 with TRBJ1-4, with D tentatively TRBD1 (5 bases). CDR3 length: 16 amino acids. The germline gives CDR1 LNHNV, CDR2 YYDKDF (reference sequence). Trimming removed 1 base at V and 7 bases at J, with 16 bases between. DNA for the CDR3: TGTGCCACCAGCAGAGTCCGAGAAAGGGGTGGTGAAAAACTGTTTTTT. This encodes CATSRVRERGGEKLFF. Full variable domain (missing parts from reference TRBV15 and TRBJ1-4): DAMVIQNPRYQVTQFGKPVTLSCSQTLNHNVMYWYQQKSSQAPKLLFHYYDKDFNNEADTPDNFQSRRPNTSFCFLDIRSPGLGDTAMYLCATSRVRERGGEKLFFGSGTQLSVL.

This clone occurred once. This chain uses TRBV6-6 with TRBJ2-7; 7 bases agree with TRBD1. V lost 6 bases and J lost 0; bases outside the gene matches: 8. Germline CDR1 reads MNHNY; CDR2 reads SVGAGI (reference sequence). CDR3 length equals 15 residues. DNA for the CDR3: TGTGCCAGCAGCCTAGGGGGACAGAGCTCCTACGAGCAGTACTTC. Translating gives CASSLGGQSSYEQYF.

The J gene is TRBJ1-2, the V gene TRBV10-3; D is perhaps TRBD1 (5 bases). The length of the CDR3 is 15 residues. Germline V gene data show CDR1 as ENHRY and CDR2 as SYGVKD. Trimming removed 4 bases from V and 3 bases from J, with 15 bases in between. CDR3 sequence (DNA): TGTGCCATCAGTGGGGGGAGGGGACTCGACTATGGCTACACCTTC. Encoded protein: CAISGGRGLDYGYTF.

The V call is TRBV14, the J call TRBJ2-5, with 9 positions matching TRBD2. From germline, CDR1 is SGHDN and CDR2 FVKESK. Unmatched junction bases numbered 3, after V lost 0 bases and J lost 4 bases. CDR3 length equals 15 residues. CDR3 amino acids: CASSQELAGGETQYF. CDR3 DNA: TGTGCCAGCAGCCAAGAACTAGCGGGCGGAGAGACCCAGTACTTC.

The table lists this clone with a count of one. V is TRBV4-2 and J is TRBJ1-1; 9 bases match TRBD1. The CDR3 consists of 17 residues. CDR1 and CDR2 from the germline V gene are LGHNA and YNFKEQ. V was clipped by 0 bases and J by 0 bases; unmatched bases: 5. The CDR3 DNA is TGTGCCAGCAGCCAAGACCCACAGGGGGCGATGAACACTGAAGCTTTCTTT. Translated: CASSQDPQGAMNTEAFF.

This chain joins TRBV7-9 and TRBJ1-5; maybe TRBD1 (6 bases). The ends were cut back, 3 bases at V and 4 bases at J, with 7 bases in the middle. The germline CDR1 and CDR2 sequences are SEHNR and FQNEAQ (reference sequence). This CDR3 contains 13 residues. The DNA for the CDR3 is TGTGCCAGCAGCTTGGGACAAAATCAGCCCCAGCATTTT. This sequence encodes CASSLGQNQPQHF.

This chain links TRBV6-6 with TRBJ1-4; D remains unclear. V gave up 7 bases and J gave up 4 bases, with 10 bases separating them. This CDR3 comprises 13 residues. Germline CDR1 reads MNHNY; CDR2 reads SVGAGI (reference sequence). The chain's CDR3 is CASTRPVNEKLFF. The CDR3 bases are TGTGCCAGCACGAGACCGGTTAATGAAAAACTGTTTTTT.